This T cell receptor beta chain is from a study of T cell repertoires in cytomegalovirus infection. Study-wide background: Recently identified HLA-C-restricted CMV epitopes and well-studied HLA-B-restricted CMV epitopes were used by the study. It can be stated that public TCR beta signatures indicated CMV infection as well as a matching HLA type.

This clonotype was seen a handful of times. Its specificity is not known. Study-wide results and caveats: Identification of carriers of CMV plus the relevant HLA was achieved through cumulative public TCR beta family frequency. It was HLA-C-restricted CMV-specific TCR beta clonotypes that dominated the response ex vivo.

TCRdb fed the reads into MiXCR, producing one record per CDR3 protein. Here the sample spans some 350,000 distinct CDR3 sequences, around a third being singletons. This TCR was sampled from a human donor in good health (CMV status not recorded). Some clones in this sample may be carry-over from other donors' samples. Specimen: cultured PBMCs, collected from culture after CMV antigen stimulation.

CDR3 residues: CATRGGAAGYTF. The CDR3, as DNA: TGTGCCACCCGAGGGGGCGCGGCTGGCTACACCTTC. This chain joins TRBV28 and TRBJ1-2; 7 bases are shared with TRBD1. This CDR3 is built from 12 residues. V shed 10 bases and J 7 bases; nucleotides not matched to a gene: 9. CDR1 is MDHEN, CDR2 SYDVKM, per germline.